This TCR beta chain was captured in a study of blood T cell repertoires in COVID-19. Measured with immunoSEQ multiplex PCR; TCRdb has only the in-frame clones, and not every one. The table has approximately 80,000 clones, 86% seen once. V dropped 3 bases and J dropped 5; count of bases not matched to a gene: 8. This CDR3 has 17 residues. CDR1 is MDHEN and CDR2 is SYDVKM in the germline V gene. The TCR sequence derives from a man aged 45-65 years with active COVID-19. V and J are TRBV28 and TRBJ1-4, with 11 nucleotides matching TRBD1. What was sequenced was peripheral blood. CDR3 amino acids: CASSFPSGQGGNEKLFF. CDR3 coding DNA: TGTGCCAGCAGTTTTCCATCGGGACAGGGGGGGAATGAAAAACTGTTTTTT.